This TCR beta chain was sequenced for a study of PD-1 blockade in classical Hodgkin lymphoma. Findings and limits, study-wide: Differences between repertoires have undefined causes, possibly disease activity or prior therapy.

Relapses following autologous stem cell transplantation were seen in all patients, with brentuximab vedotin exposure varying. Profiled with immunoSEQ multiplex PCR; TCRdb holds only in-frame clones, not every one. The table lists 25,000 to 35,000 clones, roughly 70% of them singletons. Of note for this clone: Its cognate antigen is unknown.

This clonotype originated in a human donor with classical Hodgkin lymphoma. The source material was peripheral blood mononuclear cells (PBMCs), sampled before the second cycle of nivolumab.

CDR3 sequence reads: CASSQTVDTQYF. Written as DNA, the CDR3 is TGTGCCAGCAGTCAAACGGTAGATACGCAGTATTTT. This rearrangement joins TRBV28 to TRBJ2-3; D not certain. V was clipped by 5 bases and J by 5 bases, with 8 bases between them. CDR1 MDHEN and CDR2 SYDVKM come from the germline V gene. The CDR3 is 12 amino acids. Looking up the rest from reference TRBV28 and TRBJ2-3 gives the full variable domain: DVKVTQSSRYLVKRTGEKVFLECVQDMDHENMFWYRQDPGLGLRLIYFSYDVKMKEKGDIPEGYSVSREKKERFSLILESASTNQTSMYLCASSQTVDTQYFGPGTRLTVL.